Reported below is one TCR beta chain. This record comes from a study of preoperative IRX-2 immunotherapy in early breast cancer. The protocol was immunoSEQ multiplex PCR, while the TCRdb copy is restricted to in-frame clones and leaves out a portion. Among approximately 24,000 clones listed, 85% to 90% were seen once. The V gene lost 7 bases and the J gene lost 4 bases, with 13 bases spanning the gap. The CDR3 contains 13 residues. Germline CDR1 MNHEY, CDR2 SVGAGI. The sample's treatment: preoperative locoregional IRX-2 cytokine immunotherapy. Samples came from a phase Ib trial of preoperative locoregional IRX-2 cytokine immunotherapy.

The V and J genes are TRBV6-5 and TRBJ1-2, with D hard to call. The starting material was tumor tissue, obtained after IRX-2 immunotherapy. The sequence was obtained from a human donor with breast cancer. CDR3 DNA sequence: TGTGCCAGCAATCAAGGTGGAGGCTATGGCTACACCTTC. Protein sequence: CASNQGGGYGYTF.